The entry below gives a single T cell receptor (beta chain) sequence along with its context. What it binds is not known. This sample was taken from a study of identical twins. Whole-study results and caveats: Abundant cord blood beta clonotypes carried fewer insertions; memory repertoires showed none. The same donors were not followed; conclusions instead depended on cross-sectional statistical analysis. Modelling underestimated the level of out-of-frame TCR alpha sharing observed in monozygotic twins.

With V trimmed by 8 bases and J by 9 bases, 6 bases remained unmatched. Germline CDR1 and CDR2: SEHNR and FQNEAQ (reference sequence). This CDR3 region has 14 residues. One entry per CDR3 protein results from TCRdb running MiXCR on the 5' RACE reads. The table shows 550,000 to 800,000 distinct CDR3 sequences, with just over 7% occurring only once. Healthy Caucasian donors formed the entire cohort. This sample also appeared in a second study, on yellow fever vaccine responses in identical twins.

The specimen was PBMCs. This receptor was obtained from a woman between 18 and 30 years old in good health. The V gene is TRBV7-9, the J gene TRBJ2-1; TRBD2 matches at 14 bases. The CDR3 spells CASAGLAGGSEQFF. In DNA form, the CDR3 reads TGTGCCAGCGCCGGACTAGCGGGAGGTAGTGAGCAGTTCTTC.